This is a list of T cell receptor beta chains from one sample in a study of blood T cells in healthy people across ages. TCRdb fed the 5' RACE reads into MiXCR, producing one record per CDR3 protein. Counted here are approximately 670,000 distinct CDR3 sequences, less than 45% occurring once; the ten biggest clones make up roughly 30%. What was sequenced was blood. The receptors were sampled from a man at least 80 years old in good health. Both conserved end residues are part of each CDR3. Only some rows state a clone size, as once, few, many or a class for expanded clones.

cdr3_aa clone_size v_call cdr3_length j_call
CAISDPGQGLTGELFF . TRBV10-3 16 TRBJ2-2
CASSQTSGRVGEQFF . TRBV3-1 15 TRBJ2-1
CASSVATTGTQYF . TRBV7-6 13 TRBJ2-5
CASSPPGWNEQYF few TRBV7-8 13 TRBJ2-5
CASSPLAGTQETQYF . TRBV4-2 15 TRBJ2-5
CASSLIGQGRETQYF few TRBV27 15 TRBJ2-5
CASSWDVQETQYF few TRBV5-1 13 TRBJ2-5
CASSFPGDTEAFF . TRBV12-3/TRBV12-4 13 TRBJ1-1
CASRPRSGSHQPQHF few TRBV6-5 15 TRBJ1-5
CRAGGTGGFNEQYF . TRBV29-1 14 TRBJ2-7
CASSRGAGVETQYF . TRBV6-2/TRBV6-3 14 TRBJ2-5
CASSEDDKLLQETQYF few TRBV7-9 16 TRBJ2-5
CASRIRGQETLYF . TRBV14 13 TRBJ2-5
CASSPTGTGYQETQYF few TRBV7-3 16 TRBJ2-5
CASSDRGLSYEQYF few TRBV6-5 14 TRBJ2-7
CASGPLGSPLHF . TRBV12-3/TRBV12-4 12 TRBJ1-6
CSATTPWTGTNEQYF . TRBV20-1 15 TRBJ2-7
CASKNVFGQKLAKNIQYF . TRBV6-2/TRBV6-3 18 TRBJ2-4
CASSQGGTRLFDEQYF . TRBV4-3 16 TRBJ2-5
CASSLGKTGTGDTGELFF many TRBV5-5 18 TRBJ2-2
CASREGRETDTQYF . TRBV6-4 14 TRBJ2-3
CATSDSSGAYNEQFF . TRBV24-1 15 TRBJ2-1
CASGLTGQGANEQFF . TRBV6-2/TRBV6-3 15 TRBJ2-1
CATSTVAEQETQYF . TRBV24-1 14 TRBJ2-5
CASSASGWGTYEQYF . TRBV6-1 15 TRBJ2-7
CASSLDLRQPQHF . TRBV7-2 13 TRBJ1-5
CASSLETTTDTQYF . TRBV7-2 14 TRBJ2-3
CASSLEFGGLYEQYF many TRBV7-2 15 TRBJ2-7
CASSPRGRLAGGEQYF . TRBV6-6 16 TRBJ2-7
CSARQLNEQFF many TRBV20-1 11 TRBJ2-1
CASTWDRGIAQETQYF . TRBV2 16 TRBJ2-5
CSAPQGAGETQYF . TRBV20-1 13 TRBJ2-5
CASSQEVYPSGANVLTF . TRBV4-2 17 TRBJ2-6
CASSLDGCTF . TRBV7-9 10 TRBJ1-2
CASSLQGGNEKLFF few TRBV18 14 TRBJ1-4
CASSYPGQGSSNQPQHF . TRBV6-2/TRBV6-3 17 TRBJ1-5